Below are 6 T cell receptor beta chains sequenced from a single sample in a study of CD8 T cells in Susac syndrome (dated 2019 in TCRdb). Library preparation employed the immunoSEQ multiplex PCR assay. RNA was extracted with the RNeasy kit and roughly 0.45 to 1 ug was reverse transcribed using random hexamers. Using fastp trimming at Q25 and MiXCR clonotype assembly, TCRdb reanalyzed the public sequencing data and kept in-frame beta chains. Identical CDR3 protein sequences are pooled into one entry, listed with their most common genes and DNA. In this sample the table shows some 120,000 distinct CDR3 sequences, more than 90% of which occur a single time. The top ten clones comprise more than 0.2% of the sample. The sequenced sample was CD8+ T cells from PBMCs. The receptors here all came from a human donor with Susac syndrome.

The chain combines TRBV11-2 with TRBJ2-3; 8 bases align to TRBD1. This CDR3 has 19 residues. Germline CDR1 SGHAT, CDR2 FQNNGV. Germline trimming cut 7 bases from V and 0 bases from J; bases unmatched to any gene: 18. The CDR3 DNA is TGTGCCAGCATCTCCCACTTGGGGACAGGAGACTCTAGCACAGATACGCAGTATTTT. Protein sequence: CASISHLGTGDSSTDTQYF.

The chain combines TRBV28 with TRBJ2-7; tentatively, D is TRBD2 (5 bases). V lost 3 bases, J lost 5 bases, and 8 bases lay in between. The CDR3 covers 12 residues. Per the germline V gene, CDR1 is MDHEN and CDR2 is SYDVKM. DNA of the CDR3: TGTGCCAGCAGTTTTGAGGGTAACGAGCAGTACTTC. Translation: CASSFEGNEQYF. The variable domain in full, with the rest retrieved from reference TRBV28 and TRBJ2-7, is DVKVTQSSRYLVKRTGEKVFLECVQDMDHENMFWYRQDPGLGLRLIYFSYDVKMKEKGDIPEGYSVSREKKERFSLILESASTNQTSMYLCASSFEGNEQYFGPGTRLTVT.

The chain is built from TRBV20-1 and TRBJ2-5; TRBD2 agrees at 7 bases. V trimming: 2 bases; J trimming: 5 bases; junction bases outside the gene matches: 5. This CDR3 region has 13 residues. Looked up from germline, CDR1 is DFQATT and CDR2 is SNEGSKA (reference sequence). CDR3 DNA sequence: TGCAGTGCTAGAAGGACTAGTCAGGAGACCCAGTACTTC. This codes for CSARRTSQETQYF.

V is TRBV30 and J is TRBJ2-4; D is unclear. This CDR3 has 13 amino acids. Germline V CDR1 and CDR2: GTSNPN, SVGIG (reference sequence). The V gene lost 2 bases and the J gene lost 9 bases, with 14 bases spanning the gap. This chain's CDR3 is CAWSFHDVGIQYF. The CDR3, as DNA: TGTGCCTGGAGTTTCCATGATGTGGGCATTCAGTACTTC.

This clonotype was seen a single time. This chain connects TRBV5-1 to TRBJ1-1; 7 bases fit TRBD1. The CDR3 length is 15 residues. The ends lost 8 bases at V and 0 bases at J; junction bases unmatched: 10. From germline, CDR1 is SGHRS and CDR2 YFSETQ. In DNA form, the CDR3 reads TGCGCCAGTCGACAGGGCCTTGGGTTGAACACTGAAGCTTTCTTT. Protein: CASRQGLGLNTEAFF.

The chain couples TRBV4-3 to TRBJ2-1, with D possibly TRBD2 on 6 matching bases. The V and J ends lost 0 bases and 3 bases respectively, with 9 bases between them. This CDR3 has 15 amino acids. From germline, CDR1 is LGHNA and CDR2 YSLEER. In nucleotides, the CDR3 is TGCGCCAGCAGCCAAGATAGCGGACACTACAATGAGCAGTTCTTC. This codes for CASSQDSGHYNEQFF.